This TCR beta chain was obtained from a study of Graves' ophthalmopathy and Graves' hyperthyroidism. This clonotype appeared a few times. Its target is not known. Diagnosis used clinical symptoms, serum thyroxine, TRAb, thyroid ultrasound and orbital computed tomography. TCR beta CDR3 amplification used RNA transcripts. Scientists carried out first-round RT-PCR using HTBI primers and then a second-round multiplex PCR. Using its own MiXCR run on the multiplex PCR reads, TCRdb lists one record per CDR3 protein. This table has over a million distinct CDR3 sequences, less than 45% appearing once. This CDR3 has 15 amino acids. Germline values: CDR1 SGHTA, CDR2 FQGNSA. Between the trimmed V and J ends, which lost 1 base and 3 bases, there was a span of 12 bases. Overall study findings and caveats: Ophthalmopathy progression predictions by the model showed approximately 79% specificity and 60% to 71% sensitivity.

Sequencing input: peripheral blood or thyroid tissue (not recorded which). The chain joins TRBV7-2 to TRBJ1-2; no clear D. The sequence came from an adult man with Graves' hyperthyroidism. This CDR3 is CASSLGGSGDYGYTF. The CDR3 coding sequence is TGTGCCAGCAGCTTAGGAGGGAGCGGGGACTATGGCTACACCTTC.